This entry describes one T cell receptor beta chain. CDR1 and CDR2 (germline): SGHTA, FQGTGA. Trimming stripped 5 bases from V and 10 bases from J, with 18 bases between. This CDR3 is built from 14 residues. Expressed TCRB transcripts were sequenced after all isolated RNA was converted to cDNA. The data were produced by immunoSEQ multiplex PCR, yet TCRdb's version contains in-frame clones alone and is incomplete. This sample has 300,000 to 350,000 clones, with 7% to 9% found just once. The sample comes from a study of beta chain features in type 1 diabetes. Input material: central memory CD4+ T cells from blood. The receptor was derived from a woman aged 18-30 years in good health. The V call is TRBV7-3, the J call TRBJ2-1; D gene uncertain. The CDR3 here is CASSQGPGAREQFF. Here the CDR3 DNA reads TGTGCCAGCAGCCAAGGTCCTGGCGCTCGAGAGCAGTTCTTC.